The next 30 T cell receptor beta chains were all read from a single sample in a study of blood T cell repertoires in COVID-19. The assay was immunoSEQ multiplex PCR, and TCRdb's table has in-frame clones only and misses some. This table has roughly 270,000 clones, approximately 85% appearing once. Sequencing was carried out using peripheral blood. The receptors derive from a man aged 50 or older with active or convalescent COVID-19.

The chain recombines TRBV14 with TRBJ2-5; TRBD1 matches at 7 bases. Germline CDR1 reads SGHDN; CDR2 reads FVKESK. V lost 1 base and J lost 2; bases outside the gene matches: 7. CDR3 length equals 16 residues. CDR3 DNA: TGTGCCAGCAGCCAAGTCGGCAGGGGGATTCAAGAGACCCAGTACTTC. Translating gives CASSQVGRGIQETQYF.

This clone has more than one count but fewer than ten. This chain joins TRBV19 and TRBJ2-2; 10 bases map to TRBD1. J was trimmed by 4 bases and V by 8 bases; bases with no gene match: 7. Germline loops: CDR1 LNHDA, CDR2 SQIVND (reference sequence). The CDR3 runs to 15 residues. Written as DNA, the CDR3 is TGTGCCAGTCTCCATCGGACAGGGGGCACCGGGGAGCTGTTTTTT. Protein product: CASLHRTGGTGELFF.

The CDR3 DNA is TGTGCCAGCATGGACAGGGGGGATAGCTACACCTTC. Translation: CASMDRGDSYTF. The chain combines TRBV25-1 with TRBJ1-2; 10 bases line up with TRBD1. Germline V CDR1 and CDR2: MGHDK, SYGVNS. V shed 7 bases, J shed 9 bases, and the junction held 5 bases outside the gene matches. This CDR3 is built from 12 residues.

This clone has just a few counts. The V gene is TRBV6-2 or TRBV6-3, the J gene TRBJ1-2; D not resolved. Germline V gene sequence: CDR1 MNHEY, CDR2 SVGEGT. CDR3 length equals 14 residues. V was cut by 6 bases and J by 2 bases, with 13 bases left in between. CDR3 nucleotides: TGTGCCAGCAGCTTGGGCCTCTCGAACTATGGCTACACCTTC. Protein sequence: CASSLGLSNYGYTF.

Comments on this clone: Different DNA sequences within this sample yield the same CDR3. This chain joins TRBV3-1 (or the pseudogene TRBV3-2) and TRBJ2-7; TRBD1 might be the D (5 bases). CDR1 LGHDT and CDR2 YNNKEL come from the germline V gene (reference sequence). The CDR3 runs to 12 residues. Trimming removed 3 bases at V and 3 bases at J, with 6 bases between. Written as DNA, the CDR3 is TGTGCCAGCAGCCAGGGGCGCTACGAGCAGTACTTC. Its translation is CASSQGRYEQYF.

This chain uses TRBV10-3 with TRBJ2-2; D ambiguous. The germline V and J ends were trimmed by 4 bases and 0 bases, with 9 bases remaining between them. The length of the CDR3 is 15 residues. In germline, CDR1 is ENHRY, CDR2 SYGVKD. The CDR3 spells CAISVEDTNTGELFF. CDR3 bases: TGTGCCATCAGTGTCGAGGATACGAACACCGGGGAGCTGTTTTTT.

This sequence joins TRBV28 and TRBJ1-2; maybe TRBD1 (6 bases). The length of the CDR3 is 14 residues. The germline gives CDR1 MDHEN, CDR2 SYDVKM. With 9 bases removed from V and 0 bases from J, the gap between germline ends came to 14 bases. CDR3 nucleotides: TGTGCCAGTTTCGGGACACCTACTAACTATGGCTACACCTTC. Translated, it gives CASFGTPTNYGYTF.

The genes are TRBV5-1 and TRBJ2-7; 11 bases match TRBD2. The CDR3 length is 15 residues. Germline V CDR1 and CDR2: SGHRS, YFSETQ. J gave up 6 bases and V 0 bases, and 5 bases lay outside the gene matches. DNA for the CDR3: TGCGCCAGCAGCTTGGTGGCTAGCGGGGGGCTCGAGCAGTACTTC. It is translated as CASSLVASGGLEQYF.

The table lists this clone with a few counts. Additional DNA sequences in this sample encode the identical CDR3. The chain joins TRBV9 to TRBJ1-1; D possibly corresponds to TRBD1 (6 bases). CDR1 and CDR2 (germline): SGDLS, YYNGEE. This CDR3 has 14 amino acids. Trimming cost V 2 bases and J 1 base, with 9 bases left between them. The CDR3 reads CASSVGGQNTEAFF. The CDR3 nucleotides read TGTGCCAGCAGCGTTGGGGGACAGAACACTGAAGCTTTCTTT. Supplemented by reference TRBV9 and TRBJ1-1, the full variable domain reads DSGVTQTPKHLITATGQRVTLRCSPRSGDLSVYWYQQSLDQGLQFLIQYYNGEERAKGNILERFSAQQFPDLHSELNLSSLELGDSALYFCASSVGGQNTEAFFGQGTRLTVV.

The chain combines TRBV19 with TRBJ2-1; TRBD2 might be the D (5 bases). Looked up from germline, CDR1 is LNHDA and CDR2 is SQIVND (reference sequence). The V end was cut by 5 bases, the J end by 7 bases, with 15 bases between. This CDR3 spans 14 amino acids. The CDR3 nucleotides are TGTGCCAGTAGTCCGGACCCGGGGTGGAATGAGCAGTTCTTC. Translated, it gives CASSPDPGWNEQFF. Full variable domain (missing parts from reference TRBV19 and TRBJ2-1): DGGITQSPKYLFRKEGQNVTLSCEQNLNHDAMYWYRQDPGQGLRLIYYSQIVNDFQKGDIAEGYSVSREKKESFPLTVTSAQKNPTAFYLCASSPDPGWNEQFFGPGTRLTVL.

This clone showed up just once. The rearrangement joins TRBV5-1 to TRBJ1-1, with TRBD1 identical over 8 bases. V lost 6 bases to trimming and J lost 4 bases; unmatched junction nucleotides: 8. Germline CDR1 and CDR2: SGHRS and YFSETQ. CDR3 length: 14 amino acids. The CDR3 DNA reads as TGCGCCAGCACCCAAACAGGGGGGGCCACTGAAGCTTTCTTT. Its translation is CASTQTGGATEAFF. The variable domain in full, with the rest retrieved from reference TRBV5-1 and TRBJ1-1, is KAGVTQTPRYLIKTRGQQVTLSCSPISGHRSVSWYQQTPGQGLQFLFEYFSETQRNKGNFPGRFSGRQFSNSRSEMNVSTLELGDSALYLCASTQTGGATEAFFGQGTRLTVV.

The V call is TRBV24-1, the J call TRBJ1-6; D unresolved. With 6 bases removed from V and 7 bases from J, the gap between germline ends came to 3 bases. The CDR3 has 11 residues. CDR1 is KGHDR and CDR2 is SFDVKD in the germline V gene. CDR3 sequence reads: CATSLNSPLHF. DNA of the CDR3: TGTGCCACCAGTCTGAATTCACCCCTCCACTTT.

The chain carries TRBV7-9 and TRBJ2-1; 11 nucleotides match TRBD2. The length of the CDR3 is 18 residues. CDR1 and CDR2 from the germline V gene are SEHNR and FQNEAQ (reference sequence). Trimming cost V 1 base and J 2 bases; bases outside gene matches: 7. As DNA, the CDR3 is TGTGCCAGCAGCTTAGGACTAGCGGGAAAGGGTCCCTACAATGAGCAGTTCTTC. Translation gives CASSLGLAGKGPYNEQFF.

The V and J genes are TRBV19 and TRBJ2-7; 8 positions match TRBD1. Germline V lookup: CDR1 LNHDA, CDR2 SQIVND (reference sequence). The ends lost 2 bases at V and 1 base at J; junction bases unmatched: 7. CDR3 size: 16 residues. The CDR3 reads CASSITAGGASYEQYF. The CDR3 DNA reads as TGTGCCAGTAGTATAACTGCAGGGGGCGCTTCCTACGAGCAGTACTTC.

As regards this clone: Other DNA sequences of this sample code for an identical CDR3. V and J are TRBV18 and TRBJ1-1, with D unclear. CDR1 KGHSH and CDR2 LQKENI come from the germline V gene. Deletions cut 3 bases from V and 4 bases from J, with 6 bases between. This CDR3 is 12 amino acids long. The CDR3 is CASSPGTTEAFF. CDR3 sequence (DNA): TGTGCCAGCTCACCCGGTACCACTGAAGCTTTCTTT.

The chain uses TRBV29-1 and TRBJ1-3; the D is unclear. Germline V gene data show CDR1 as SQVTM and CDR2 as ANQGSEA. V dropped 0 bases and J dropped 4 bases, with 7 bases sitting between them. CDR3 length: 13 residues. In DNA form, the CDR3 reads TGCAGCGTTGAAGATCCTGCGGGAAACACCATATATTTT. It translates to CSVEDPAGNTIYF.

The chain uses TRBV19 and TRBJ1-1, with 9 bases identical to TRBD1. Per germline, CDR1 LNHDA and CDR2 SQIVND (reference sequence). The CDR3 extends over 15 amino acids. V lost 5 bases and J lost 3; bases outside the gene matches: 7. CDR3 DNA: TGTGCCAGTAGTCCGCAGGACAGGGGATACACTGAAGCTTTCTTT. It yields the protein CASSPQDRGYTEAFF.

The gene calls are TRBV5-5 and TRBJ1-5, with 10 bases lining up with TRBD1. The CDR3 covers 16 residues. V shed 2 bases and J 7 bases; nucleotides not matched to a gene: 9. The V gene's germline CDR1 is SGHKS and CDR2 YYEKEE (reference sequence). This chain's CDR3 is CASSFEPRDRGQPQHF. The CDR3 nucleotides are TGTGCCAGCAGCTTCGAGCCGCGGGACAGGGGCCAGCCCCAGCATTTT.

This CDR3 is CASSFFRGIGNQPQHF. In nucleotides, the CDR3 is TGTGCCAGCAGCTTCTTTCGGGGGATTGGCAATCAGCCCCAGCATTTT. V usage is TRBV5-8 and J usage is TRBJ1-5; weak D call: TRBD1 (5 bases). This CDR3 is built from 16 residues. Trimming removed 2 bases at V and 2 bases at J, with 14 bases between. Germline CDR1 is SGHTS and CDR2 is YDEGEE.

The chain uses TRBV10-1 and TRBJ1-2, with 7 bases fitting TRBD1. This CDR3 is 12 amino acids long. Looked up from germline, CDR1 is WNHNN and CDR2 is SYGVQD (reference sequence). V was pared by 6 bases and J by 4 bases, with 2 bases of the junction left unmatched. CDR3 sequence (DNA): TGCGCCAGCAGCAGGGGGATCTATGGCTACACCTTC. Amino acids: CASSRGIYGYTF.

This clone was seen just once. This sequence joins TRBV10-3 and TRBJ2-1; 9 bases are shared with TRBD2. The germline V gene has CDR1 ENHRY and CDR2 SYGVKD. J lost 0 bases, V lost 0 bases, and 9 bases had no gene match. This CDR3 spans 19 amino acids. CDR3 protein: CAISESKGGRAASYNEQFF. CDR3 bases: TGTGCCATCAGTGAGTCGAAGGGCGGGAGGGCCGCCTCCTACAATGAGCAGTTCTTC.

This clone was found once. This CDR3 is CASSEKRHSNQPQHF. The CDR3 coding sequence is TGTGCCAGCAGTGAGAAGAGACATAGCAATCAGCCCCAGCATTTT. This chain joins TRBV6-1 and TRBJ1-5, with D uncertain. V was trimmed by 3 bases and J by 0 bases, leaving 9 bases between them. The CDR3 loop spans 15 amino acids. Germline V lookup: CDR1 MNHNS, CDR2 SASEGT.

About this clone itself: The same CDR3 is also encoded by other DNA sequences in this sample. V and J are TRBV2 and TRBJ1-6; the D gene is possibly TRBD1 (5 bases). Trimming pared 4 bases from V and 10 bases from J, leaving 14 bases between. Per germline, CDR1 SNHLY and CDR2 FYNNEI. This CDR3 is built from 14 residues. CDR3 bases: TGTGCCAGCAGTGTGGGGGGAGTAAACTCACCCCTCCACTTT. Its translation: CASSVGGVNSPLHF.

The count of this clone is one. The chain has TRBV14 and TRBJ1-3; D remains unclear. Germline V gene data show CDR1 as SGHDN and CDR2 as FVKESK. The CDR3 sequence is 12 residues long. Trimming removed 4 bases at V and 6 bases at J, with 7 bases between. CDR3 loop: CASSRSVNTIYF. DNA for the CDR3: TGTGCCAGCAGCCGCAGTGTAAACACCATATATTTT.

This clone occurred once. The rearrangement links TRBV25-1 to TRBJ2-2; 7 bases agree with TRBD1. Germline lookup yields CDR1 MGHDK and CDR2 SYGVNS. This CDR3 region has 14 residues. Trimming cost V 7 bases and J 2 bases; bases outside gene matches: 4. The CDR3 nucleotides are TGTGCCAGCATTGGACAGGAAAACACCGGGGAGCTGTTTTTT. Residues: CASIGQENTGELFF.

The CDR3 DNA sequence: TGTGCCAGCAGCTCCCAGGGCCACTTGAACACTGAAGCTTTCTTT. As protein: CASSSQGHLNTEAFF. The chain uses TRBV5-4 and TRBJ1-1; D might be TRBD1 (5 bases). The CDR3 totals 15 residues. V was cut by 3 bases and J by 0 bases, with 12 bases left in between. Germline CDR1 SGHNT, CDR2 YYREEE (reference sequence).

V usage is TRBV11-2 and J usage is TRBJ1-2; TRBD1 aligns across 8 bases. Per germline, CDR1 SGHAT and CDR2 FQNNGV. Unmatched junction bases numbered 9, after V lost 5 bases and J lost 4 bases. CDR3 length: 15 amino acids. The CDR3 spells CASSPQGAWGYGYTF. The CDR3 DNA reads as TGTGCCAGCAGCCCTCAGGGGGCGTGGGGCTATGGCTACACCTTC.

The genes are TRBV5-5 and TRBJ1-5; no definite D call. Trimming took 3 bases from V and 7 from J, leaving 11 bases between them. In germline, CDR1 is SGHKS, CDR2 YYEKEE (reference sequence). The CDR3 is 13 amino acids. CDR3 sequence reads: CASSWEGGQPQHF. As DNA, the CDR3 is TGTGCCAGCAGCTGGGAGGGTGGGCAGCCCCAGCATTTT.

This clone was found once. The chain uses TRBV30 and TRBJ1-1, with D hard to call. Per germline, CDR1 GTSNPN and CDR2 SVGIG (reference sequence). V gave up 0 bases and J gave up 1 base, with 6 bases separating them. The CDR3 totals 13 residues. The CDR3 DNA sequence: TGTGCCTGGAGTGTCGAGAGGAACACTGAAGCTTTCTTT. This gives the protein CAWSVERNTEAFF. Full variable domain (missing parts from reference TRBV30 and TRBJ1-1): SQTIHQWPATLVQPVGSPLSLECTVEGTSNPNLYWYRQAAGRGLQLLFYSVGIGQISSEVPQNLSASRPQDRQFILSSKKLLLSDSGFYLCAWSVERNTEAFFGQGTRLTVV.

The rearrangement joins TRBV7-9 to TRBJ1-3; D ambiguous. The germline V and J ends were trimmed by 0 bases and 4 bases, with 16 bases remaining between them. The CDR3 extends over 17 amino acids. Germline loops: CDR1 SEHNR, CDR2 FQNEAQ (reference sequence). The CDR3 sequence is CASSLAGFTSGGNTIYF. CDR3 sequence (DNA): TGTGCCAGCAGCTTAGCGGGGTTCACTTCGGGGGGAAACACCATATATTTT.